The clone carrying this T cell receptor beta chain was picked up a small number of times. Here immunoSEQ multiplex PCR was the method, and the copy in TCRdb shows in-frame clones only, minus some. Of under 350,000 clones in the sample, roughly nine tenths are singletons; the top ten hold 2% to 2.5%. The data originate from a study of blood T cell repertoires in COVID-19. The CDR3 spans 18 residues. V was clipped by 0 bases and J by 3 bases; unmatched bases: 9. The germline CDR1 and CDR2 sequences are MNHEY and SVGEGT. This clonotype was obtained from a man between 45 and 60 years old with acute or convalescent COVID-19. What was sequenced was peripheral blood. This chain joins TRBV6-2 or TRBV6-3 and TRBJ1-1; 11 bases line up with TRBD1. CDR3 sequence reads: CASSYSIQGGQGDTEAFF. CDR3 DNA sequence: TGTGCCAGCAGTTACTCGATTCAGGGGGGACAGGGGGACACTGAAGCTTTCTTT.